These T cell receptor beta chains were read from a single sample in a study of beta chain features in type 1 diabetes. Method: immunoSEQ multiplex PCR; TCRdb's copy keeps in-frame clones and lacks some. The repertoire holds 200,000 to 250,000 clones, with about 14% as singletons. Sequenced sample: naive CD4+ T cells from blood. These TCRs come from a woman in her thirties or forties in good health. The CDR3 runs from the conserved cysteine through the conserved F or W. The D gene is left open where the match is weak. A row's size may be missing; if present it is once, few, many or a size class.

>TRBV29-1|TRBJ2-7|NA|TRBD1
CSVRQGADSYEQYF
TGCAGCGTCAGACAGGGGGCCGACTCCTACGAGCAGTACTTC
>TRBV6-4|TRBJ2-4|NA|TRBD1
CASSRDRGHIQYF
TGTGCCAGCAGCCGGGACAGGGGGCACATTCAGTACTTC
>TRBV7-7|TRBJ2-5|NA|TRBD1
CASSSTGGQETQYF
TGTGCTAGCAGTTCAACAGGGGGCCAAGAGACCCAGTACTTC
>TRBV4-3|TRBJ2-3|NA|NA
CASSRRSALGADTQYF
TGCGCCAGCAGCCGTCGGAGCGCCCTTGGAGCAGATACGCAGTATTTT
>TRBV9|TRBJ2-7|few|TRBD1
CASSPRDRQYEQYF
TGTGCCAGCAGCCCACGGGACAGGCAGTACGAGCAGTACTTC
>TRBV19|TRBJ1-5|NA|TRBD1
CASRPGRGHKSNQPQHF
TGTGCCAGTAGGCCAGGCAGGGGGCATAAAAGCAATCAGCCCCAGCATTTT
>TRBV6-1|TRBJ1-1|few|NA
CASSFSGVDTEAFF
TGTGCCAGCTCTTTCTCAGGGGTCGACACTGAAGCTTTCTTT
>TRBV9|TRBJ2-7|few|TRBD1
CASSPTGTYEQYF
TGTGCCAGCAGCCCGACAGGGACCTACGAGCAGTACTTC
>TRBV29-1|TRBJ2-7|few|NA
CSVLGRSSYEQYF
TGCAGCGTTTTGGGCAGAAGCTCCTACGAGCAGTACTTC
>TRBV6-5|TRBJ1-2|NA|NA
CASTDRGAYGYTF
TGTGCCAGCACCGACCGGGGGGCCTATGGCTACACCTTC
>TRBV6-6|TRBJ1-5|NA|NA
CASSSPSTGEQPQHF
TGTGCCAGCAGCTCCCCATCCACTGGGGAGCAGCCCCAGCATTTT
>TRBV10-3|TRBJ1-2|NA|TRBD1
CAISEPQGAYYGYTF
TGTGCCATCAGTGAGCCTCAGGGGGCATACTATGGCTACACCTTC
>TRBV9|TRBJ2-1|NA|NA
CASSADPRVISNEQFF
TGTGCCAGCAGCGCGGACCCGCGGGTAATATCCAATGAGCAGTTCTTC
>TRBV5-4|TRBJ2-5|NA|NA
CASSLGALPETQYF
TGTGCCAGCAGCTTGGGTGCGCTCCCGGAGACCCAGTACTTC
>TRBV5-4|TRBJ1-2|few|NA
CASRTDSAYTF
TGTGCCAGCAGAACGGACTCAGCGTACACCTTC
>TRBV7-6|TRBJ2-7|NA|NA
CASSLAESYEQYF
TGTGCCAGCAGCTTAGCGGAGAGTTACGAGCAGTACTTC
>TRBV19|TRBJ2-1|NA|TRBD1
CASTRDRGRERNNEQFF
TGTGCCAGTACCAGGGACAGGGGGCGTGAAAGGAACAATGAGCAGTTCTTC
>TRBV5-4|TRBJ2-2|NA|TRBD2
CASSPGLAILTRELFF
TGTGCCAGCAGCCCCGGACTAGCGATATTAACCAGGGAGCTGTTTTTT
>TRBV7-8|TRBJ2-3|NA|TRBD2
CASSLFRTSIRNTQYF
TGTGCCAGCAGCTTATTTCGGACTAGCATTCGAAATACGCAGTATTTT
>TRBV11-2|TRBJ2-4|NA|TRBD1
CASSFGTGKNIQYF
TGTGCCAGCAGCTTCGGGACAGGGAAAAACATTCAGTACTTC
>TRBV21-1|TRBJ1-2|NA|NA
CASRNRRTQEGGYTF
TGTGCCAGCCGCAACCGGAGGACGCAAGAAGGTGGCTACACCTTC
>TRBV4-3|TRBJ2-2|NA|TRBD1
CASSHPRGRGTGELFF
TGCGCCAGCAGCCACCCGAGGGGGCGCGGCACCGGGGAGCTGTTTTTT
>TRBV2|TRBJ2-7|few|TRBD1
CASTGTGWRTYEQYF
TGTGCCAGCACCGGGACAGGGTGGAGAACCTACGAGCAGTACTTC
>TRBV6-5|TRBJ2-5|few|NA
CASKGSGGRETQYF
TGTGCCAGCAAGGGTTCGGGGGGCAGGGAGACCCAGTACTTC
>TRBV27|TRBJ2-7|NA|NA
CASSKQGAYEQYF
TGTGCCAGCAGCAAACAGGGTGCCTACGAGCAGTACTTC
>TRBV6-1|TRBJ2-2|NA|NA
CASIRDTNTGELFF
TGTGCCAGCATTCGGGACACGAACACCGGGGAGCTGTTTTTT
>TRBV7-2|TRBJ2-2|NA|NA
CASSTRPSEGTGELFF
TGTGCCAGCAGCACCCGGCCTAGTGAGGGAACCGGGGAGCTGTTTTTT
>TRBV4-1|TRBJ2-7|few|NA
CASSPGGGRRYEQYF
TGCGCCAGCAGCCCTGGGGGGGGGCGCCGCTACGAGCAGTACTTC
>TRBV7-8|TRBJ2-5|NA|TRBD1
CASSAKDRGLQETQYF
TGTGCCAGCAGCGCCAAGGACAGGGGGCTACAAGAGACCCAGTACTTC
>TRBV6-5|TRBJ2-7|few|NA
CAITSPSSYEQYF
TGTGCCATCACGAGTCCGAGCTCCTACGAGCAGTACTTC
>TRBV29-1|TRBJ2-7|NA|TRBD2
CSVARAGSAGRPYEQYF
TGCAGCGTTGCCCGGGCCGGATCGGCCGGGAGGCCCTACGAGCAGTACTTC
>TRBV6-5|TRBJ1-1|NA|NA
CASSYGRSAFF
TGTGCCAGCAGTTACGGGAGAAGTGCTTTCTTT
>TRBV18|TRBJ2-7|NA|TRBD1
CASSPLGQDVQYF
TGTGCCAGCTCACCTCTAGGACAGGACGTGCAGTACTTC
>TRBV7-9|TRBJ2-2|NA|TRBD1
CASSLWDRSNTGELFF
TGTGCCAGCAGCTTGTGGGACAGGTCGAACACCGGGGAGCTGTTTTTT
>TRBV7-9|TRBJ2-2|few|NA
CASRSTGNTGELFF
TGTGCCAGCAGATCGACAGGGAACACCGGGGAGCTGTTTTTT
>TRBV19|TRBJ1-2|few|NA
CASSIIQDSYDYGYTF
TGTGCCAGTAGCATTATCCAGGACAGCTACGACTATGGCTACACCTTC
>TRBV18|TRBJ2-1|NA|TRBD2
CASSPRPSGGDEQFF
TGTGCCAGCTCACCAAGGCCTAGCGGGGGCGATGAGCAGTTCTTC
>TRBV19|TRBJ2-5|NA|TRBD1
CASSSRTGGWGRGETQYF
TGTGCCAGTAGTTCCCGGACAGGGGGCTGGGGACGAGGGGAGACCCAGTACTTC
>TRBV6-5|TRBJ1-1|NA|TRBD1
CASSEVQGARAFF
TGTGCCAGCAGTGAAGTTCAGGGGGCTAGAGCTTTCTTT
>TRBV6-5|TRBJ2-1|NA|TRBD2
CASSSKRGPYNEQFF
TGTGCCAGCAGCTCAAAGCGGGGACCCTACAATGAGCAGTTCTTC
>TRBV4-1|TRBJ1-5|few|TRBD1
CASSLGTGTNQPQHF
TGCGCCAGCAGCCTCGGGACAGGGACAAATCAGCCCCAGCATTTT
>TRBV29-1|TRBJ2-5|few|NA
CSVPFEGVGQETQYF
TGCAGCGTTCCTTTTGAGGGGGTGGGGCAAGAGACCCAGTACTTC
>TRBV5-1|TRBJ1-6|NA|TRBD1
CASSLETGDNSPLHF
TGCGCCAGCAGCTTGGAAACAGGGGACAATTCACCCCTCCACTTT
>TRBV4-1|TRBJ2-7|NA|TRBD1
CASSQQHRGLDEQYF
TGCGCCAGCAGCCAACAACACAGGGGGCTCGACGAGCAGTACTTC
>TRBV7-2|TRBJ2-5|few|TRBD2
CASSFPGTSGYQETQYF
TGTGCCAGCAGCTTCCCCGGGACTAGCGGGTACCAAGAGACCCAGTACTTC
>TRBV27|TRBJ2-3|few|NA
CASTQGNTQYF
TGTGCCAGCACCCAGGGGAATACGCAGTATTTT
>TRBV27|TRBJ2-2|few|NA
CASRPRDRPNTGELFF
TGTGCCAGCAGACCGCGAGACAGACCGAACACCGGGGAGCTGTTTTTT